The 11 T cell receptor beta chains presented below share a single source sample, sequenced in a study of blood T cell repertoires in COVID-19. TCRdb keeps only in-frame clones here, not all; method: immunoSEQ multiplex PCR. The sample contains over 350,000 clones, approximately 90% of which appear only once. Sequencing used PBMCs or T cells enriched from blood (not recorded which). The receptors come from a woman aged 18-29 years who had recovered from COVID-19.

The chain has TRBV11-2 and TRBJ2-5; D ambiguous. The CDR3 covers 15 residues. Trimming took off 5 bases at V and 5 bases at J, with 18 bases between the two ends. The germline gives CDR1 SGHAT, CDR2 FQNNGV. CDR3 protein: CASSPSKVAVETQYF. The CDR3 DNA sequence: TGTGCCAGCAGCCCTTCGAAGGTGGCGGTGGAGACCCAGTACTTC.

The chain is built from TRBV28 and TRBJ1-2, with 7 positions matching TRBD1. The CDR3 is 14 amino acids. Germline CDR1 is MDHEN and CDR2 is SYDVKM. The J segment lost 8 bases and the V segment lost 5 bases, leaving 11 bases of the junction unmatched. In DNA form, the CDR3 reads TGTGCCAGCAGTCTCCCACGACAGGGACGCGGCTACACCTTC. It yields the protein CASSLPRQGRGYTF.

The V and J genes are TRBV10-3 and TRBJ1-4; 9 nucleotides agree with TRBD1. V trimming: 6 bases; J trimming: 10 bases; junction bases outside the gene matches: 6. CDR3 length: 13 residues. Looked up from germline, CDR1 is ENHRY and CDR2 is SYGVKD. The CDR3, as DNA: TGTGCCATCAGCGGGGACAGGGAGGGAAAACTGTTTTTT. It translates to CAISGDREGKLFF.

The chain recombines TRBV28 with TRBJ2-7, with 8 bases lining up with TRBD2. V dropped 2 bases and J dropped 7; count of bases not matched to a gene: 10. In germline, CDR1 is MDHEN, CDR2 SYDVKM. The CDR3 has 15 residues. The CDR3 DNA sequence: TGTGCCAGCAGTTTACCTCTCTCGGGGGGGCGGGAGCAGTACTTC. Its protein is CASSLPLSGGREQYF.

This clone occurred once. The chain joins TRBV9 to TRBJ1-1, with a weak D call TRBD1 (5 bases). The V and J ends lost 2 bases and 8 bases respectively, with 13 bases between them. The germline V gene has CDR1 SGDLS and CDR2 YYNGEE. This CDR3 is 13 amino acids long. Here the CDR3 reads CASSVLQGGEAFF. In nucleotides, the CDR3 is TGTGCCAGCAGCGTTCTTCAGGGTGGGGAAGCTTTCTTT.

The chain has TRBV5-1 and TRBJ2-3; 7 bases align to TRBD2. Per the germline V gene, CDR1 is SGHRS and CDR2 is YFSETQ. The CDR3 spans 17 residues. Trimming took 3 bases from V and 3 from J; bases not matched to a gene: 13. CDR3 residues: CASSSRGSGAGTDTQYF. The CDR3 region has the DNA TGCGCCAGCAGCTCCCGGGGCAGCGGGGCGGGTACAGATACGCAGTATTTT.

Of note for this clone: One end of the junction fails to match germline, which may point to a read error. This rearrangement joins TRBV29-1 to TRBJ1-2; the D gene is possibly TRBD1 (6 bases). Germline CDR1 is SQVTM and CDR2 is ANQGSEA. This CDR3 is 14 amino acids long. The CDR3 nucleotides read TGCCGCGTTGCCGGGTGGGGGGGCGTCTATGGCTACACCTTC. Translated, it gives CRVAGWGGVYGYTF.

This clone was recorded once. Here the CDR3 reads CASGTDTGNSPLHF. In DNA, the CDR3 is TGTGCCAGCGGGACCGATACAGGGAATTCACCCCTCCACTTT. The genes are TRBV28 and TRBJ1-6, with D perhaps TRBD1 (6 bases). Trimming removed 8 bases at V and 7 bases at J, with 15 bases between. The CDR3 is 14 residues long. The V gene's germline CDR1 is MDHEN and CDR2 SYDVKM.

V is TRBV11-2 and J is TRBJ2-5, with a possible D match to TRBD2 (5 bases). This CDR3 contains 15 residues. Germline V gene data show CDR1 as SGHAT and CDR2 as FQNNGV. The V end was cut by 4 bases, the J end by 1 base, with 13 bases between. The CDR3 bases are TGTGCCAGCAGCTCCACGTCGGGGAGCCAAGAGACCCAGTACTTC. Amino acid sequence: CASSSTSGSQETQYF.

The chain carries TRBV7-2 and TRBJ1-2; 9 nucleotides agree with TRBD1. CDR1 and CDR2 from the germline V gene are SGHTA and FQGNSA. Trimming took 1 base from V and 8 from J; bases not matched to a gene: 11. The CDR3 extends over 16 amino acids. In nucleotides, the CDR3 is TGTGCCAGCAGCTTAGTGGCGGACAGGGGATCGTCCGGCTACACCTTC. Translating it yields CASSLVADRGSSGYTF. The full variable domain, with the rest looked up from reference TRBV7-2 and TRBJ1-2, is GAGVSQSPSNKVTEKGKDVELRCDPISGHTALYWYRQSLGQGLEFLIYFQGNSAPDKSGLPSDRFSAERTGGSVSTLTIQRTQQEDSAVYLCASSLVADRGSSGYTFGSGTRLTVV.

The chain uses TRBV7-9 and TRBJ2-2; D might be TRBD1 (5 bases). V was trimmed by 5 bases and J by 0 bases, leaving 10 bases between them. CDR3 length equals 15 residues. Germline-derived CDR1 and CDR2 are SEHNR and FQNEAQ (reference sequence). The chain's CDR3 is CASSPGQTNTGELFF. The CDR3 DNA reads as TGTGCCAGCAGCCCAGGACAAACGAACACCGGGGAGCTGTTTTTT.